A selection of T cell receptor beta chains follows, all from one sample in a study of cytomegalovirus exposure and HLA in healthy donors. TCRdb's copy holds only in-frame clones and misses some; the assay was immunoSEQ multiplex PCR. The sample holds some 110,000 clones, about a tenth seen once. The sample was PBMCs. These receptors originate from a man aged 35 to 55 in good health and CMV-seropositive. The CDR3 runs from the conserved cysteine through the conserved F or W. D genes are given only for firm matches. Only some rows state a clone size, as once, few, many or a class for expanded clones.

j_call: TRBJ2-7
v_call: TRBV27
clone_size: NA
d_call: NA
cdr3_nt: TGTGCCAGCAGTCTTCACGAGCAGTACTTC
cdr3_aa: CASSLHEQYF

j_call: TRBJ2-5
v_call: TRBV13
clone_size: few
d_call: NA
cdr3_nt: TGTGCCAGCAGCTTCGGTACGGGAGATGGGCGAGAGACCCAGTACTTC
cdr3_aa: CASSFGTGDGRETQYF

j_call: TRBJ1-1
v_call: TRBV25-1
clone_size: few
d_call: NA
cdr3_nt: TGTGCCAGCAGTAAAGAGATTGAGGAAGCTTTCTTT
cdr3_aa: CASSKEIEEAFF

j_call: TRBJ2-7
v_call: TRBV7-9
clone_size: few
d_call: NA
cdr3_nt: TGTGCCAGCAGGCCAGAACAGGGAATGATCTACGAGCAGTACTTC
cdr3_aa: CASRPEQGMIYEQYF

j_call: TRBJ1-1
v_call: TRBV19
clone_size: NA
d_call: NA
cdr3_nt: TGTGCCAGTCTCACCTGGGTGGGACAAAACACTGAAGCTTTCTTT
cdr3_aa: CASLTWVGQNTEAFF

j_call: TRBJ2-1
v_call: TRBV28
clone_size: NA
d_call: NA
cdr3_nt: TGTGCCAGCAGCCCGCAGACTAGAAGCGAGCAGTTCTTC
cdr3_aa: CASSPQTRSEQFF

j_call: TRBJ2-3
v_call: TRBV7-3
clone_size: NA
d_call: TRBD2
cdr3_nt: TGTGCCAGCAGCTTAGCACTAGCGGACACAGATACGCAGTATTTT
cdr3_aa: CASSLALADTDTQYF

j_call: TRBJ2-3
v_call: TRBV7-4
clone_size: few
d_call: NA
cdr3_nt: TGTGCCAGCAGCCTCCCCGGTAGGGACTTCCTATCGCCTAGCACAGATACGCAGTATTTT
cdr3_aa: CASSLPGRDFLSPSTDTQYF

j_call: TRBJ2-1
v_call: TRBV29-1
clone_size: NA
d_call: NA
cdr3_nt: TGCAGCGTCCTAACCGCGGATGAGCAGTTCTTC
cdr3_aa: CSVLTADEQFF

j_call: TRBJ2-1
v_call: TRBV6-1
clone_size: NA
d_call: TRBD2
cdr3_nt: TGTGCCAGTAGACTAGCGGGGCTCAATGAGCAGTTCTTC
cdr3_aa: CASRLAGLNEQFF

j_call: TRBJ1-5
v_call: TRBV27
clone_size: many
d_call: NA
cdr3_nt: TGTGCCAGCAGTTTGAGCCCGCTAGGGGATCAGCCCCAGCATTTT
cdr3_aa: CASSLSPLGDQPQHF

j_call: TRBJ2-2
v_call: TRBV19
clone_size: many
d_call: TRBD2
cdr3_nt: TGTGCCAGTAGTTCACCGGGACTAGCGGCAAACACCGGGGAGCTGTTTTTT
cdr3_aa: CASSSPGLAANTGELFF

j_call: TRBJ2-7
v_call: TRBV11-3
clone_size: few
d_call: TRBD2
cdr3_nt: TGTGCCAGCAACCGTGGACTAGCGGGCCTCTACGAGCAGTACTTC
cdr3_aa: CASNRGLAGLYEQYF

j_call: TRBJ2-7
v_call: TRBV25-1
clone_size: few
d_call: NA
cdr3_nt: TGTGCCAGCAGGGGGGGTCTTTCTAAGTACGAGCAGTACTTC
cdr3_aa: CASRGGLSKYEQYF

j_call: TRBJ1-4
v_call: TRBV7-9
clone_size: NA
d_call: TRBD1
cdr3_nt: TGTGCCAGCAGCTTAGCGCGGGGACAGGGCCTTAATGAAAAACTGTTTTTT
cdr3_aa: CASSLARGQGLNEKLFF

j_call: TRBJ1-5
v_call: TRBV2
clone_size: NA
d_call: NA
cdr3_nt: TGTGCCAGCAGTGAGAGGACAGTCAATCAGCCCCAGCATTTT
cdr3_aa: CASSERTVNQPQHF

j_call: TRBJ1-3
v_call: TRBV29-1
clone_size: few
d_call: TRBD1
cdr3_nt: TGCAGCTTTAGAGGACAGGGGGCCGGAAACACCATATATTTT
cdr3_aa: CSFRGQGAGNTIYF

j_call: TRBJ2-5
v_call: TRBV5-1
clone_size: NA
d_call: NA
cdr3_nt: TGCGCCAGCAGCCCTTATGGTGGACTGAGGTACCAAGAGACCCAGTACTTC
cdr3_aa: CASSPYGGLRYQETQYF

j_call: TRBJ1-1
v_call: TRBV19
clone_size: few
d_call: NA
cdr3_nt: TGTGCCAGTAGTAGCCCACAGGGTAAGATGAACACTGAAGCTTTCTTT
cdr3_aa: CASSSPQGKMNTEAFF

j_call: TRBJ1-2
v_call: TRBV27
clone_size: NA
d_call: NA
cdr3_nt: TGTGCCAGCAGCCCCGGGCAGGGCCGCTATGGCTACACCTTC
cdr3_aa: CASSPGQGRYGYTF

j_call: TRBJ1-2
v_call: TRBV19
clone_size: NA
d_call: TRBD1
cdr3_nt: TGTGCCAGTAGTCGGGGACAGGGACCTAACTATGGCTACACCTTC
cdr3_aa: CASSRGQGPNYGYTF

j_call: TRBJ2-1
v_call: TRBV5-1
clone_size: NA
d_call: NA
cdr3_nt: TGCGCCAGCAGCTTGGCGGATGAGCAGTTCTTC
cdr3_aa: CASSLADEQFF

j_call: TRBJ2-7
v_call: TRBV27
clone_size: few
d_call: TRBD2
cdr3_nt: TGTGCCAGCAGGCACACAACCGGGACTAGCGGCTCCTACGAGCAGTACTTC
cdr3_aa: CASRHTTGTSGSYEQYF

j_call: TRBJ2-7
v_call: TRBV6-5
clone_size: NA
d_call: NA
cdr3_nt: TGTGCCAGCGCCGGACGGGAGCGTATAGACGAGCAGTACTTC
cdr3_aa: CASAGRERIDEQYF

j_call: TRBJ1-5
v_call: TRBV21-1
clone_size: few
d_call: NA
cdr3_nt: TGTGCCAGCAGCAAAGCCTCGTGGGACTCAAATCAGCCCCAGCATTTT
cdr3_aa: CASSKASWDSNQPQHF

j_call: TRBJ1-1
v_call: TRBV6-5
clone_size: NA
d_call: TRBD1
cdr3_nt: TGTGCCAGCAGTTACTCGGGACAGGGGAACACTGAAGCTTTCTTT
cdr3_aa: CASSYSGQGNTEAFF